The sequence of this TCR beta chain was determined in a study of T-cell memory formation after mild COVID-19 (dated by TCRdb to 2020 to 2023). About the investigation overall: Most TCR sequence clusters were specific to one of the two donors. In two donors, T-cell clones that expanded and contracted after mild COVID-19 were followed by sequencing TCRalpha and TCRbeta repertoires longitudinally. Two young, previously healthy adult volunteers, one female and one male, were included in the cohort. Overall study results and their limits: Contracting CD4+ clones were located mainly in the CM and EM memory subsets, whereas CD8+ clones were found to be enriched in EMRA. SARS-CoV-2 specificity of the second-wave clones peaking on day 37 was not confirmed. Only a couple of mild cases were covered in the study, and larger cohorts including severe cases with pre-infection samples were considered necessary. Clones contracting from day 15 to 85 had balanced CD4/CD8 phenotypes, while a second wave expanding from day 15 to 37 was biased towards CD4+. Some responding clones were detected in pre-infection memory, which suggested that pre-existing cross-reactive memory T cells had joined the SARS-CoV-2 response.

Measured from the cysteine to the phenylalanine, the CDR3 is 14 residues long. Just the 42-base CDR3 DNA is kept, in frame starting at base 1. V drops 7 bases and J drops 5 bases, leaving 17 bases in between. For this clonotype: Its target antigen remains unknown. Per-base quality was not reported, and no clone a single base away is much larger than it.

The sequencer listed for this sample is Illumina NovaSeq 6000. Using 5'RACE with constant-segment primers, TCRalpha and TCRbeta cDNA libraries were constructed, with sample barcodes and unique molecular identifiers added in the process. Trizol reagent was used to extract RNA from every sample. Library amplification was performed in two PCR steps, and a second sample barcode and Illumina TruSeq adapters were introduced in the second step. Sequencing of libraries was performed on an Illumina NovaSeq with 2 x 150 bp paired-end reads. The published analysis was carried out like this. Demultiplexing of reads and collapsing into UMI-guided consensus sequences were performed with migec v1.2.7. With mixcr v2.1.11, UMI consensuses were aligned to TRA and TRB V and J templates and assembled into clonotypes. A clonotype was counted as expanded or contracted only if both edgeR and NoisET called the change significant, with noise models trained on biological replicates. For edgeR calls, the thresholds were a false discovery rate-adjusted p below 0.01 and a log2 fold-change of 1. As an exploratory analysis of dynamics, max-normalized trajectories of the 1000 most abundant clonotypes were examined by PCA with hierarchical clustering. Separately sequenced CD4+ and CD8+ repertoires were used to assign a CD4 or CD8 phenotype to each responding clone. TCRdb passed the public sequencing reads through fastp at Q25 and MiXCR, retaining productive beta sequences. Every entry covers one CDR3 protein and lists the most common genes and DNA from its rows. The V and J calls follow TCRdb's processing rather than the paper's. This sample holds approximately 490,000 distinct CDR3 sequences; roughly 22% were observed only once. Clones ranked in the top ten supply roughly an eighth of the sample.

PBMCs were isolated by Ficoll-Paque density gradient centrifugation. Rearrangement joined TRBV12-3 or TRBV12-4 to TRBJ1-2; no D gene call is confident. This clonotype originated in an adult woman who had mild COVID-19 (a few samples of this study predate the infection). The sample titles of this study are shuffled in the database, so cell type and time point are left out; the donor was told from shared clones. Sequenced sample: PBMCs or a T cell subset sorted from them (not recorded which). Here is the DNA: TGTGCCAGCACCACAAGGGTGGGTGAATATGGCTACACCTTC. The encoded protein is CASTTRVGEYGYTF.